Described below is a single TCR beta chain sequence and its context. Its antigen is not identified. The sample originates from a study of PD-1 blockade in classical Hodgkin lymphoma. The sample's time point: cycle 4 day 1 (C4D1), after around six weeks of nivolumab. All the patients suffered relapse after autologous stem cell transplantation, and brentuximab vedotin exposure differed. Isolation of CD8+ T cells from thawed PBMCs used magnetic negative selection. Complete response, partial response or progressive disease constituted the best response categories observed. Only in-frame clones appear in the TCRdb table, and some are missing; sequencing was by immunoSEQ multiplex PCR. The data show approximately 9,900 clones, over 65% seen once. Overall study findings and caveats: Compared with baseline, CD4+ but not CD8+ TCR diversity had risen significantly by C4D1. Baseline diversity was lower in partial responders and progressors than complete responders.

This CDR3 has 10 residues. The V end was cut by 4 bases, the J end by 7 bases, with 5 bases between. CDR1 MGHDK and CDR2 SYGVNS come from the germline V gene. The specimen comprised CD8+ T cells from blood, sampled before the fourth cycle of nivolumab. The J gene is TRBJ2-7, the V gene TRBV25-1; D is ambiguous. This receptor was obtained from a human donor with classical Hodgkin lymphoma. The CDR3 DNA reads as TGTGCCAGCAGTGCGGCGGAGCAGTACTTC. Protein product: CASSAAEQYF.